This T cell receptor beta chain is from a study of T cell responses to AZD1222 COVID-19 vaccine. Study-level findings and limits: Donor demographics were predominantly white British with a female majority; clonal diversity may be underestimated. Baseline serostatus was positive in only six or seven AZD1222 recipients.

In regard to this clone: Its antigen is not known.

This CDR3 is built from 17 residues. Losses at the gene ends were 7 bases for V and 0 bases for J; bases not matched to a gene: 9. Germline V lookup: CDR1 LNHDA, CDR2 SQIVND (reference sequence). The assay was immunoSEQ multiplex PCR, and TCRdb's table has in-frame clones only and misses some. This repertoire shows about 100,000 clones, 87% found once; its top ten account for approximately 3%. The sequences come from peripheral blood, collected on day 0 of AZD1222 vaccination. The V gene is TRBV19, the J gene TRBJ2-2, with 9 bases fitting TRBD2. The clonotype originates from an adult in good health. Here the CDR3 reads CASKVALAGTNTGELFF. As DNA, the CDR3 is TGTGCCAGTAAGGTAGCTCTAGCGGGGACGAACACCGGGGAGCTGTTTTTT.